This entry describes one TCR beta chain. What it recognizes is unknown. TCRdb's copy holds only in-frame clones and misses some; the assay was immunoSEQ multiplex PCR. Here the sample spans tens of thousands of clones, approximately 90% being singletons. The source of the sample is a study of cytomegalovirus exposure and HLA in healthy donors. The wider study: The use of the same platform for the roughly 120 validation repertoires and the 550 to 700 first-cohort repertoires was reported by a later analysis. Study outcomes and limitations: The study recorded about 160 TCR beta chains that were cytomegalovirus-associated. Confirmation was obtained in vitro that a few CMV-associated chains are specific for CMV antigens. According to a subsequent analysis, TCR clusters from the first cohort were inclined to appear together in the 120 validation repertoires.

This CDR3 is built from 13 residues. CDR1 is SGHTA and CDR2 is FQGNSA in the germline V gene. V was shortened by 4 bases and J by 5 bases, with 12 bases between the two germline ends. Specimen: PBMCs. This TCR came from a woman aged 18-29 years in good health and CMV-seropositive. The rearrangement links TRBV7-2 to TRBJ2-7; the D is unclear. For the CDR3, the DNA is TGTGCCAGCAGCTACCAGACATTGGACGAGCAGTACTTC. It codes for CASSYQTLDEQYF.